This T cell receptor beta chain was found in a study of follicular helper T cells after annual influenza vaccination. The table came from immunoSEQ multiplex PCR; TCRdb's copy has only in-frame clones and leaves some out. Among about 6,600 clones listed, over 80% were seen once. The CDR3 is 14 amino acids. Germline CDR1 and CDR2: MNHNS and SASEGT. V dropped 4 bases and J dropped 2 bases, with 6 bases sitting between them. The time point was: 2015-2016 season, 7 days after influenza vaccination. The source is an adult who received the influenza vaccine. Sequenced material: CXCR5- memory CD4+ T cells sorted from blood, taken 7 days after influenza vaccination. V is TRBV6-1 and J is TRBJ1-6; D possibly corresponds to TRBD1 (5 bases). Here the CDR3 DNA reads TGTGCCAGCAGTGCGGGACCCTATAATTCACCCCTCCACTTT. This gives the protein CASSAGPYNSPLHF.